Below are 20 T cell receptor beta chains sequenced from a single sample in a study of T cell changes during pregnancy in multiple sclerosis. Assay: immunoSEQ multiplex PCR; the TCRdb copy retains only in-frame clones and omits some. The sample lists 60,000 to 85,000 clones; roughly 90% were seen once. This material consisted of peripheral blood, taken after pregnancy. These receptor sequences come from a female donor in good health, enrolled as a control in a pregnancy study.

This rearrangement joins TRBV6-4 to TRBJ2-3, with TRBD2 as a possible D gene (7 bases). The ends were cut back, 4 bases at V and 3 bases at J, with 11 bases in the middle. Germline V gene data show CDR1 as MRHNA and CDR2 as SNTAGT. The CDR3 runs to 14 residues. CDR3 nucleotides: TGTGCCAGCAGTGTTAGGGGGGGAACAGATACGCAGTATTTT. The encoded protein is CASSVRGGTDTQYF.

V usage is TRBV5-4 and J usage is TRBJ2-2, with 9 bases lining up with TRBD2. CDR1 SGHNT and CDR2 YYREEE come from the germline V gene (reference sequence). This CDR3 is built from 15 residues. The V segment lost 3 bases and the J segment 6 bases; nucleotides outside the gene matches: 6. CDR3: CASSSGGGRAGELFF. The CDR3 DNA sequence: TGTGCCAGCAGCTCCGGGGGCGGGAGGGCCGGGGAGCTGTTTTTT.

The chain employs TRBV11-2 and TRBJ1-1; 9 nucleotides match TRBD1. In germline, CDR1 is SGHAT, CDR2 FQNNGV. The CDR3 runs to 17 residues. Trimming at V came to 4 bases and at J to 1 base, leaving 10 bases not matched to a gene. CDR3 in DNA: TGTGCCAGCAGCTCCAGACAGGGGGGCAGTAGGAACACTGAAGCTTTCTTT. Residues: CASSSRQGGSRNTEAFF.

The chain uses TRBV28 and TRBJ2-7; tentatively, D is TRBD2 (6 bases). Trimming took off 6 bases at V and 0 bases at J, with 18 bases between the two ends. The germline CDR1 and CDR2 sequences are MDHEN and SYDVKM. The CDR3 has 16 amino acids. The CDR3: CASSPWGVASSYEQYF. The CDR3 DNA reads as TGTGCCAGCAGCCCGTGGGGGGTTGCCAGCTCCTACGAGCAGTACTTC.

This clone came up once. This chain joins TRBV5-4 and TRBJ1-4; D may be TRBD1 (5 bases). The germline gives CDR1 SGHNT, CDR2 YYREEE (reference sequence). There are 15 residues in the CDR3. V was clipped by 0 bases and J by 7 bases, with 13 bases between them. This chain's CDR3 is CASSLGSGFGEKLFF. The CDR3 nucleotides read TGTGCCAGCAGCTTGGGGTCAGGGTTTGGTGAAAAACTGTTTTTT.

This clone was observed many times. J is TRBJ1-6 and V is TRBV5-1; 7 positions agree with TRBD1. The CDR3 spans 15 residues. In germline, CDR1 is SGHRS, CDR2 YFSETQ. V was pared by 2 bases and J by 10 bases, with 9 bases of the junction left unmatched. CDR3 sequence reads: CASSFQTGNPSPLHF. CDR3 nucleotides: TGCGCCAGCAGCTTCCAGACAGGGAACCCCTCACCCCTCCACTTT.

This rearrangement joins TRBV28 to TRBJ2-3; TRBD1 matches 7 bases. The CDR3 extends over 16 amino acids. Germline V gives CDR1 MDHEN, CDR2 SYDVKM. Trimming at V came to 3 bases and at J to 3 bases, leaving 9 bases not matched to a gene. CDR3 nucleotides: TGTGCCAGCAGTTTGACCCCCACAGGGGTAACAGATACGCAGTATTTT. Translation gives CASSLTPTGVTDTQYF.

The chain couples TRBV11-1 to TRBJ2-3; 7 nucleotides match TRBD1. The junction had 7 bases not matched to a gene; V was cut back by 1 base and J by 6 bases. Germline V gene sequence: CDR1 SGHAT, CDR2 FQDESV (reference sequence). This CDR3 region has 15 residues. The CDR3 nucleotides read TGTGCCAGCAGCTTAGAAACAGGGGCCCGGGATACGCAGTATTTT. Translation gives CASSLETGARDTQYF. Complete variable domain (other parts from reference TRBV11-1 and TRBJ2-3): EAEVAQSPRYKITEKSQAVAFWCDPISGHATLYWYRQILGQGPELLVQFQDESVVDDSQLPKDRFSAERLKGVDSTLKIQPAELGDSAMYLCASSLETGARDTQYFGPGTRLTVL.

V and J are TRBV28 and TRBJ2-1; TRBD2 matches at 9 bases. V lost 9 bases to trimming and J lost 3 bases; unmatched junction nucleotides: 6. This CDR3 spans 14 amino acids. Germline V gives CDR1 MDHEN, CDR2 SYDVKM. The chain's CDR3 is CASLRLADYNEQFF. The CDR3 region has the DNA TGTGCCAGTCTTCGACTAGCGGACTACAATGAGCAGTTCTTC.

V gene TRBV29-1 combines with J gene TRBJ2-7; D might be TRBD1 (5 bases). Trimming took off 7 bases at V and 3 bases at J, with 10 bases between the two ends. CDR1 is SQVTM, CDR2 ANQGSEA, per germline. The CDR3 has 11 amino acids. The CDR3 spells CSAVDNYEQYF. The CDR3, as DNA: TGCAGCGCCGTGGACAACTACGAGCAGTACTTC.

The chain carries TRBV7-9 and TRBJ2-7; 8 bases fit TRBD2. The length of the CDR3 is 14 residues. V was pared by 3 bases and J by 0 bases, with 1 base of the junction left unmatched. Germline V gives CDR1 SEHNR, CDR2 FQNEAQ (reference sequence). As DNA, the CDR3 is TGTGCCAGCAGCTTCGGGACTAGCTCCTACGAGCAGTACTTC. Translated: CASSFGTSSYEQYF.

The CDR3 sequence is CASSHPSGGPTEAFF. The CDR3 DNA reads TGTGCCAGCAGCCATCCGAGCGGGGGTCCCACTGAAGCTTTCTTT. The chain combines TRBV9 with TRBJ1-1; D possibly corresponds to TRBD1 (5 bases). Trimming stripped 4 bases from V and 4 bases from J, with 17 bases between. The CDR3 loop spans 15 amino acids. Germline V gene data show CDR1 as SGDLS and CDR2 as YYNGEE. The variable domain in full, completed from reference TRBV9 and TRBJ1-1, reads DSGVTQTPKHLITATGQRVTLRCSPRSGDLSVYWYQQSLDQGLQFLIQYYNGEERAKGNILERFSAQQFPDLHSELNLSSLELGDSALYFCASSHPSGGPTEAFFGQGTRLTVV.

This clone was counted only a few times. J is TRBJ2-3 and V is TRBV7-3; 7 bases map to TRBD2. Germline V lookup: CDR1 SGHTA, CDR2 FQGTGA. The CDR3 covers 13 residues. With 5 bases clipped from V and 7 bases from J, the junction kept 6 bases outside the gene matches. The chain's CDR3 is CASSLGRYNTQYF. CDR3 nucleotide sequence: TGTGCCAGCAGCCTCGGGAGGTATAATACGCAGTATTTT.

The J gene is TRBJ2-3, the V gene TRBV10-2; 8 bases fit TRBD2. Germline CDR1 reads WSHSY; CDR2 reads SAAADI. The CDR3 loop spans 15 amino acids. J was trimmed by 8 bases and V by 7 bases; bases with no gene match: 14. CDR3 amino acids: CASTELAETHFTQYF. Here the CDR3 DNA reads TGCGCCAGCACCGAACTAGCGGAGACCCACTTTACGCAGTATTTT.

Note on this clone: Germline and junction disagree at one end, which may indicate a read error. The rearrangement uses TRBV15 and TRBJ2-5; TRBD2 agrees at 12 bases. The CDR3 loop spans 12 amino acids. CDR1 is LNHNV, CDR2 YYDKDF, per germline (reference sequence). CDR3 DNA sequence: TGCGCTAGCGGGGGGGCCGGAGAGACCCAGTACTTC. Translated: CASGGAGETQYF.

V is TRBV28 and J is TRBJ1-5; D possibly corresponds to TRBD1 (6 bases). Trimming took off 1 base at V and 2 bases at J, with 12 bases between the two ends. The germline V gene has CDR1 MDHEN and CDR2 SYDVKM. The CDR3 runs 16 residues. CDR3 sequence (DNA): TGTGCCAGCAGTTTATATACAGGGATGGGCAATCAGCCCCAGCATTTT. Protein sequence: CASSLYTGMGNQPQHF. Together with reference TRBV28 and TRBJ1-5, the CDR3 gives the full variable domain: DVKVTQSSRYLVKRTGEKVFLECVQDMDHENMFWYRQDPGLGLRLIYFSYDVKMKEKGDIPEGYSVSREKKERFSLILESASTNQTSMYLCASSLYTGMGNQPQHFGDGTRLSIL.

This clone was observed a handful of times. This chain's CDR3 is CASSQQIKGREQYF. CDR3 bases: TGTGCCAGCAGTCAACAGATTAAGGGGCGCGAGCAGTACTTC. This rearrangement joins TRBV28 to TRBJ2-7, with D perhaps matching TRBD1 (5 bases). Between the trimmed V and J ends, which lost 5 bases and 6 bases, there was a span of 17 bases. The V gene's germline CDR1 is MDHEN and CDR2 SYDVKM. CDR3 size: 14 residues.

The genes are TRBV11-2 and TRBJ2-3; 9 nucleotides line up with TRBD2. Germline V gene data show CDR1 as SGHAT and CDR2 as FQNNGV. V shed 1 base and J 7 bases; nucleotides not matched to a gene: 3. There are 14 residues in the CDR3. CDR3 sequence (DNA): TGTGCCAGCAGCTTAGCCGGGACTAGCAATACGCAGTATTTT. The encoded protein is CASSLAGTSNTQYF. Drawing the rest from reference TRBV11-2 and TRBJ2-3, the complete variable domain is EAGVAQSPRYKIIEKRQSVAFWCNPISGHATLYWYQQILGQGPKLLIQFQNNGVVDDSQLPKDRFSAERLKGVDSTLKIQPAKLEDSAVYLCASSLAGTSNTQYFGPGTRLTVL.

The V and J genes are TRBV10-1 and TRBJ2-1, with 9 bases matching TRBD2. Germline V lookup: CDR1 WNHNN, CDR2 SYGVQD (reference sequence). This CDR3 comprises 16 residues. V shed 0 bases, J shed 7 bases, and the junction held 7 bases outside the gene matches. CDR3 region: CASSESKREEPNEQFF. The CDR3 region has the DNA TGCGCCAGCAGTGAGTCAAAGCGGGAGGAACCGAATGAGCAGTTCTTC.

This clone was detected once. The rearrangement joins TRBV7-8 to TRBJ1-1; D remains ambiguous. The CDR3 runs to 14 residues. Germline values: CDR1 SGHVS, CDR2 FQNEAQ. Trimming took off 1 base at V and 3 bases at J, with 9 bases between the two ends. The DNA for the CDR3 is TGTGCCAGCAGCTTAGTCGCGGCAGACACTGAAGCTTTCTTT. Translation gives CASSLVAADTEAFF.